This TCR beta chain was obtained from a study of blood T cell repertoires in COVID-19. For the study at large: T cells, B-cell-depleted T cells, or PBMCs supplied cDNA or gDNA.

TCRdb keeps only in-frame clones here, not all; method: immunoSEQ multiplex PCR. The data show approximately 200,000 clones, with roughly 89% seen just once and 6.2% held by the top ten. Per the germline V gene, CDR1 is GTSNPN and CDR2 is SVGIG (reference sequence). V was shortened by 0 bases and J by 3 bases, with 14 bases between the two germline ends. The CDR3 contains 15 residues. The sample comprised peripheral blood. The V and J genes are TRBV30 and TRBJ1-1, with a possible D match to TRBD1 (5 bases). The receptor was isolated from a man between 60 and 75 years old who had recovered from COVID-19. Here the CDR3 reads CAWSVLWGVDTEAFF. Written as DNA, the CDR3 is TGTGCCTGGAGTGTATTATGGGGGGTGGACACTGAAGCTTTCTTT. The full variable domain, with the rest looked up from reference TRBV30 and TRBJ1-1, is SQTIHQWPATLVQPVGSPLSLECTVEGTSNPNLYWYRQAAGRGLQLLFYSVGIGQISSEVPQNLSASRPQDRQFILSSKKLLLSDSGFYLCAWSVLWGVDTEAFFGQGTRLTVV.